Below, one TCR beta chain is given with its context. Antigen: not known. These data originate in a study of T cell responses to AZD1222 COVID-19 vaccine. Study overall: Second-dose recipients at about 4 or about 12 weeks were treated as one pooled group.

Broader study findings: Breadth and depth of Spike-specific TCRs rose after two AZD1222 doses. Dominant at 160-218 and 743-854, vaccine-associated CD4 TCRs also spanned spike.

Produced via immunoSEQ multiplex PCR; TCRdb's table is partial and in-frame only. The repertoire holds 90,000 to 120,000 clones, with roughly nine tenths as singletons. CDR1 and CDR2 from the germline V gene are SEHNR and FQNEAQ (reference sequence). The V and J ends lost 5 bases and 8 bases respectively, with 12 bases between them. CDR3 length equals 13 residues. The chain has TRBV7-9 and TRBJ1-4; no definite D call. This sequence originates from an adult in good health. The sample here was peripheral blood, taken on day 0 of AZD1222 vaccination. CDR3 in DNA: TGTGCCAGCAGCAACGTACCGGGGGAAAAACTGTTTTTT. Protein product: CASSNVPGEKLFF.